The TCR beta chain described here comes from a study of shared clonotypes between healthy human individuals. TCRdb keeps only in-frame clones here, not all; method: immunoSEQ multiplex PCR. The data contain about 2.4 million clones, 90% to 95% of them singletons. The CDR3 consists of 14 residues. Germline V gene sequence: CDR1 SNHLY, CDR2 FYNNEI. V shed 5 bases and J 0 bases; nucleotides not matched to a gene: 3. The sample consisted of naive CD4+ T cells from PBMCs. The subset was: CD45RA+ positively selected. The receptor was derived from a man aged 18 to 35 in good health. Some clones in this sample may be carry-over from other donors' samples. V usage is TRBV2 and J usage is TRBJ1-1, with TRBD1 matching over 7 bases. In nucleotides, the CDR3 is TGTGCCAGCAGTATCAGGGGGTTGAACACTGAAGCTTTCTTT. Its translation is CASSIRGLNTEAFF.